One and the same sample provided the 18 T cell receptor beta chains below, sequenced in a study of tumor-infiltrating lymphocytes in primary liver carcinoma. Germline DNA was extracted alongside blood RNA, which was obtained from unsorted whole blood. Starting material of 400 to 600 ng total RNA yielded TCR beta cDNA via a constant-region primer. What produced the TCR beta libraries was three nested multiplex PCR rounds using slightly modified ARM-PCR. The first two PCR rounds, around 10 cycles each, used TRBV1-TRBV30 forward primers and a C-beta reverse primer. TCRdb redid the calling of the multiplex PCR reads with MiXCR, one entry per CDR3 protein. The sample lists about 330,000 distinct CDR3 sequences, about two thirds seen once, with approximately 5.9% in the top ten. Sequenced sample: peripheral blood. The receptors were gathered from a man between 35 and 55 years old with primary liver carcinoma and hepatitis B virus infection.

This clonotype was seen once. The V gene is TRBV28, the J gene TRBJ2-1; TRBD2 is a possible D gene (5 bases). Trimming took off 3 bases at V and 8 bases at J, with 14 bases between the two ends. This CDR3 contains 14 residues. Germline V gene data show CDR1 as MDHEN and CDR2 as SYDVKM. The CDR3 sequence: CASSLLSGRYEQFF. The CDR3 DNA follows: TGTGCCAGCAGTTTGCTTAGTGGGAGATATGAGCAGTTCTTC.

The chain links TRBV19 to TRBJ2-3; 9 bases are shared with TRBD1. CDR3 length equals 14 residues. Losses at the gene ends were 5 bases for V and 5 bases for J; bases not matched to a gene: 5. CDR1 and CDR2 (germline): LNHDA, SQIVND (reference sequence). CDR3 DNA: TGTGCCAGTAGTCGTTTGACAGGGGGAGATACGCAGTATTTT. It translates to CASSRLTGGDTQYF.

This clonotype has a single count. In DNA form, the CDR3 reads TGTGCCAGCAGTGAATACGGTCCGGGACTAGTAAATGAGCAGTTCTTC. Its protein is CASSEYGPGLVNEQFF. The V call is TRBV25-1, the J call TRBJ2-1; 8 bases match TRBD2. CDR3 size: 16 residues. Losses at the gene ends were 0 bases for V and 7 bases for J; bases not matched to a gene: 8. Germline-derived CDR1 and CDR2 are MGHDK and SYGVNS.

This clonotype came up many times. The chain couples TRBV4-1 to TRBJ2-7; tentative D call: TRBD1 (7 bases). Trimming removed 1 base at V and 4 bases at J, with 17 bases between. CDR1 is MGHRA and CDR2 is YSYEKL in the germline V gene. The CDR3 covers 16 residues. CDR3 nucleotides: TGCGCCAGCAGCCAAGCCGGCGGAGGGGGCCGGTACGAGCAGTACTTC. Residues: CASSQAGGGGRYEQYF.

V and J are TRBV23-1 and TRBJ2-7; tentative D call: TRBD1 (5 bases). TRBV23-1 is assigned to the ORF class and has an uncertain function. The CDR3 is 15 amino acids. Trimming stripped 10 bases from V and 7 bases from J, with 26 bases between. The CDR3 protein is CANIPPRVLPVEQYF. In DNA form, the CDR3 reads TGCGCCAATATCCCCCCCAGGGTCCTCCCCGTTGAGCAGTACTTC.

CDR3 DNA sequence: TGTGCCAGCAGCTTAGGGGTTGGCGGAACCTGCGAGCAGTACTTC. It is translated as CASSLGVGGTCEQYF. This rearrangement joins TRBV11-2 to TRBJ2-7; D not resolved. Germline CDR1 reads SGHAT; CDR2 reads FQNNGV. V gave up 1 base and J gave up 6 bases, with 16 bases separating them. The length of the CDR3 is 15 residues.

The chain combines TRBV28 with TRBJ1-4, with 8 bases lining up with TRBD1. This CDR3 spans 15 amino acids. Germline V gene lookup returns CDR1 MDHEN and CDR2 SYDVKM. Trimming cost V 4 bases and J 3 bases; bases outside gene matches: 4. In nucleotides, the CDR3 is TGTGCCAGCAGTTCCCAGGGGGCGGCTAATGAAAAACTGTTTTTT. Translated, it gives CASSSQGAANEKLFF.

This clonotype was seen a handful of times. This clone may be a read error of a much larger clone one base away. This chain links TRBV5-5 with TRBJ2-2; D not resolved. From germline, CDR1 is SGHKS and CDR2 YYEKEE (reference sequence). The CDR3 covers 15 residues. The CDR3 coding sequence is TGTACCAGCAGCTTGGGTTGGACGAACACCGGGGAGCTGTTTTTT. This sequence encodes CTSSLGWTNTGELFF.

As to this clonotype: A much larger clone sits a single nucleotide away, making a read error possible. The chain is built from TRBV10-3 and TRBJ2-3, with D maybe TRBD2 (6 bases). CDR3 length: 12 amino acids. Germline CDR1 reads ENHRY; CDR2 reads SYGVKD. V lost 11 bases and J lost 10, with 19 bases in between. The CDR3 loop is CASSWGEKAQYF. CDR3 sequence (DNA): TGTGCCTCCTCTTGGGGGGAGAAGGCGCAGTATTTT.

The chain employs TRBV11-2 and TRBJ2-7, with TRBD2 matching 10 bases. In germline, CDR1 is SGHAT, CDR2 FQNNGV. After removal of 6 bases from V and 2 bases from J, the junction contained 16 bases not matched to a gene. The CDR3 is 18 amino acids. The CDR3 loop is CASRSLPPTSGRAYEQYF. CDR3 bases: TGTGCCAGCAGATCACTCCCCCCCACAAGCGGGAGGGCCTACGAGCAGTACTTC.

A word on this clonotype: Possible read error: a much larger clone is one base away. V usage is TRBV6-1 and J usage is TRBJ2-2, with a weak D call TRBD2 (6 bases). The V gene lost 7 bases and the J gene lost 6 bases, with 18 bases spanning the gap. The CDR3 is 15 residues long. Germline-derived CDR1 and CDR2 are MNHNS and SASEGT. CDR3 protein: CASIPGLASSGELFF. The CDR3 coding sequence is TGTGCCAGCATTCCCGGGCTAGCGTCCTCCGGGGAGCTGTTTTTT.

This clonotype was picked up a small number of times. This rearrangement joins TRBV6-1 to TRBJ2-7, with D hard to call. Per the germline V gene, CDR1 is MNHNS and CDR2 is SASEGT. This CDR3 contains 15 residues. Between the trimmed V and J ends, which lost 5 bases and 4 bases, there was a span of 18 bases. The CDR3 sequence: CASSMVGKARYEQYF. The CDR3 nucleotides are TGTGCCAGCAGTATGGTTGGGAAGGCAAGGTACGAGCAGTACTTC.

With respect to this clonotype: At one of its ends the junction is not consistent with the germline gene, which may arise from a read error. This chain uses TRBV11-2 with TRBJ2-7, with a possible D match to TRBD1 (5 bases). This CDR3 comprises 15 residues. CDR1 and CDR2 from the germline V gene are SGHAT and FQNNGV. The CDR3 DNA reads as TGTGCCGGCAGCTTAGTCCCGGACACCTCATACGAGCAGTACTTC. Translating it yields CAGSLVPDTSYEQYF.

The chain joins TRBV6-2 or TRBV6-3 to TRBJ1-2, with 7 bases fitting TRBD1. Trimming cost V 0 bases and J 8 bases; bases outside gene matches: 3. The CDR3 contains 13 residues. Germline-derived CDR1 and CDR2 are MNHEY and SVGEGT. CDR3 DNA sequence: TGTGCCAGCAGTTACTCGACAGGGCGCGGCTACACCTTC. Amino acids: CASSYSTGRGYTF.

The chain has TRBV4-1 and TRBJ2-2; D unclear. The V gene's germline CDR1 is MGHRA and CDR2 YSYEKL. With 4 bases removed from V and 4 bases from J, the gap between germline ends came to 25 bases. This CDR3 contains 19 residues. The CDR3 coding sequence is TGCGCCAGCAGCCGGGATCTAAGGGTAGGCTTAGGAAGCACCGGGGAGCTGTTTTTT. Translation gives CASSRDLRVGLGSTGELFF.

This clonotype was counted ten times or more. The V and J genes are TRBV11-3 and TRBJ1-1; D is undetermined. From germline, CDR1 is SGHNT and CDR2 YENEEA. The CDR3 loop spans 13 amino acids. Trimming removed 1 base at V and 7 bases at J, with 10 bases between. CDR3 nucleotide sequence: TGTGCCAGCAGCTTAGGAGGACTTAATGAAGCTTTCTTT. Translation: CASSLGGLNEAFF.

The gene calls are TRBV11-1 and TRBJ1-1; tentatively, D is TRBD1 (5 bases). In germline, CDR1 is SGHAT, CDR2 FQDESV (reference sequence). CDR3 length equals 14 residues. Trimming pared 5 bases from V and 6 bases from J, leaving 16 bases between. This CDR3 is CASSTGPRESEAFF. CDR3 nucleotides: TGTGCCAGCAGCACTGGGCCCAGGGAGTCTGAAGCTTTCTTT. The variable domain in full, with the rest retrieved from reference TRBV11-1 and TRBJ1-1, is EAEVAQSPRYKITEKSQAVAFWCDPISGHATLYWYRQILGQGPELLVQFQDESVVDDSQLPKDRFSAERLKGVDSTLKIQPAELGDSAMYLCASSTGPRESEAFFGQGTRLTVV.

This clonotype was detected once. One end of the junction varies from germline; a read error may be responsible. This chain connects TRBV19 to TRBJ2-1; D possibly corresponds to TRBD1 (6 bases). This CDR3 contains 15 residues. Looked up from germline, CDR1 is LNHDA and CDR2 is SQIVND (reference sequence). CDR3 DNA sequence: TGTGCCAGTGGTATAGGCCAGGGGAACGGACATGAGCAGTTCTTC. It specifies CASGIGQGNGHEQFF.